This T cell receptor beta chain comes out of a study of OX40 agonist ivuxolimab in advanced cancers. Study summary: In this cohort, patients received ivuxolimab, an agonistic anti-OX40 (CD134) antibody. Prior anti-PD-1, anti-PD-L1 or anti-CTLA-4 therapy did not bar entry, and less than 50% had some.

Study-wide results and limits: Antigen specificity of clonally expanded peripheral T cells was not established.

As for this clone: As yet, its antigen is unknown.

Profiling relied on immunoSEQ multiplex PCR, and the TCRdb table lists in-frame clones only, not all of them. Of approximately 70,000 clones listed, 75% to 90% are singletons. CDR1 LGHNA and CDR2 YNFKEQ come from the germline V gene. Trimming took off 1 base at V and 3 bases at J, with 10 bases between the two ends. This CDR3 has 14 amino acids. Material: CD4+ or CD8+ T cells sorted from blood, obtained in a trial of the OX40 agonist ivuxolimab. The V gene is TRBV4-2, the J gene TRBJ2-7; no reliable D call. The TCR was taken from an adult with an advanced solid tumor such as melanoma, head and neck, liver or kidney cancer. The CDR3 spells CASSQAGDGYEQYF. The CDR3 DNA is TGTGCCAGCAGCCAAGCTGGGGATGGCTACGAGCAGTACTTC.